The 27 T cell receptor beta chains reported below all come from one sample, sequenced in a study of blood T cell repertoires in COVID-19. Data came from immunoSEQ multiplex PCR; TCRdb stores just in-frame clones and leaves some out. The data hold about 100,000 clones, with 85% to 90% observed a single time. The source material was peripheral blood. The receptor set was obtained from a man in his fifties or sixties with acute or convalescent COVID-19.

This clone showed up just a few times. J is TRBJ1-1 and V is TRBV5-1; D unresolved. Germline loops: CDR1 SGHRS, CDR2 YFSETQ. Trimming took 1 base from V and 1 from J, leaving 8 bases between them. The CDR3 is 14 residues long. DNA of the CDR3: TGCGCCAGCAGCTTGAGTACCGGGAACACTGAAGCTTTCTTT. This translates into CASSLSTGNTEAFF.

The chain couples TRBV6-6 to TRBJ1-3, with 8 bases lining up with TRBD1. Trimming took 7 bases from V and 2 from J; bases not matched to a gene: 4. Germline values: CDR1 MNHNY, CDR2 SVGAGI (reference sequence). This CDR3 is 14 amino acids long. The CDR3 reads CASKLTGAGNTIYF. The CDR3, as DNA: TGTGCCAGCAAGCTGACAGGGGCTGGAAACACCATATATTTT.

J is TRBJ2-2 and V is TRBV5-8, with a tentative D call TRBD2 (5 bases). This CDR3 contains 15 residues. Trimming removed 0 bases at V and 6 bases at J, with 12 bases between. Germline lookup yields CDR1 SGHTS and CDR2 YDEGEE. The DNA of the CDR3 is TGTGCCAGCAGCTTGGGTCAGCGGATCCCCGGGGAGCTGTTTTTT. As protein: CASSLGQRIPGELFF.

CDR3 loop: CASTRQTYEQYF. The CDR3 DNA follows: TGTGCCAGCACGCGACAGACCTACGAGCAGTACTTC. This chain uses TRBV2 with TRBJ2-7; possible D gene TRBD1, 5 bases. CDR1 is SNHLY and CDR2 is FYNNEI in the germline V gene. The CDR3 spans 12 residues. The V gene lost 7 bases and the J gene lost 2 bases, with 9 bases spanning the gap.

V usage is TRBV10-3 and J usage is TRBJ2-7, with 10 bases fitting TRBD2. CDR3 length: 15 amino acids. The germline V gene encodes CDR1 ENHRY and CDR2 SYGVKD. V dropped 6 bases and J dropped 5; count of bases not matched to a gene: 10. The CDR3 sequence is CAIRVQREGRNEQYF. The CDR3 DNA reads TGTGCCATCAGAGTCCAGCGGGAGGGCCGAAACGAGCAGTACTTC.

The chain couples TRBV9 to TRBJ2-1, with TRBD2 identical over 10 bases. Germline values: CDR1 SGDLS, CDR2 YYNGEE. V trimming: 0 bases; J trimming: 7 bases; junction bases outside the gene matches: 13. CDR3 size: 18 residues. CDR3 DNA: TGTGCCAGCAGCGTAGTACCAGCGGGAGGGCCCTCGGGGAATGAGCAGTTCTTC. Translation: CASSVVPAGGPSGNEQFF.

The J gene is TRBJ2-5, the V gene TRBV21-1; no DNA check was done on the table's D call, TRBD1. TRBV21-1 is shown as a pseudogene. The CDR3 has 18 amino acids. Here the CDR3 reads CASSPVGHPGRGQETQYF. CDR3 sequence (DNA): TGTGCCAGCAGCCCGGTGGGACACCCAGGCCGGGGTCAAGAGACCCAGTACTTC.

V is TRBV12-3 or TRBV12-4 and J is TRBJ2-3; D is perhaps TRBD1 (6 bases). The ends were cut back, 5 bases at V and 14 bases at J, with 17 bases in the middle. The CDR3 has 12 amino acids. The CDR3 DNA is TGTGCCAGCAGTCTAACAGGGATCCCATCGTATTTT. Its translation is CASSLTGIPSYF.

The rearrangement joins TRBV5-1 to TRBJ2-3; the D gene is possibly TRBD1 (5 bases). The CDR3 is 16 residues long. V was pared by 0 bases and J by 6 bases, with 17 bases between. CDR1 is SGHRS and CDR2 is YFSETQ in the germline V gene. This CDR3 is CASSLASGRAGDTQYF. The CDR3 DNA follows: TGCGCCAGCAGCTTGGCCTCGGGCAGGGCCGGGGATACGCAGTATTTT.

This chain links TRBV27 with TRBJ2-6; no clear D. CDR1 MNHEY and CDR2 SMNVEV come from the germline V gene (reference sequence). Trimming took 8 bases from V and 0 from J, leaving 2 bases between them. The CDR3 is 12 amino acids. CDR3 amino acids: CASLSGANVLTF. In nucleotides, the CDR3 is TGTGCCAGCCTCTCTGGGGCCAACGTCCTGACTTTC.

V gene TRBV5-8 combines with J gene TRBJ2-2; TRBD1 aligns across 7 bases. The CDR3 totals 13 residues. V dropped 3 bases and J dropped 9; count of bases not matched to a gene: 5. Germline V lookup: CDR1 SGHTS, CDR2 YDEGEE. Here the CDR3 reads CASSSGQQWELFF. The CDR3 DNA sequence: TGTGCCAGCAGCTCGGGACAGCAATGGGAGCTGTTTTTT.

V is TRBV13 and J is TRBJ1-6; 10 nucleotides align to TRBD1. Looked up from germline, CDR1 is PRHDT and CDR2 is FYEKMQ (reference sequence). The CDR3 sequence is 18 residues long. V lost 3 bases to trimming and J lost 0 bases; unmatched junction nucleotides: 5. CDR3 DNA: TGTGCCAGCAGCTTCGGGACAGGGGCCAGCTCCTATAATTCACCCCTCCACTTT. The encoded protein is CASSFGTGASSYNSPLHF.

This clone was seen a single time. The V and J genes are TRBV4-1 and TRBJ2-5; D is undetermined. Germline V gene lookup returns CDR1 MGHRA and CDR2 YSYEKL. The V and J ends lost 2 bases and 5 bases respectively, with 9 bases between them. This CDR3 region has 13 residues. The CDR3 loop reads CASSQTVRETQYF. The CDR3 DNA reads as TGCGCCAGCAGCCAAACGGTCAGGGAGACCCAGTACTTC.

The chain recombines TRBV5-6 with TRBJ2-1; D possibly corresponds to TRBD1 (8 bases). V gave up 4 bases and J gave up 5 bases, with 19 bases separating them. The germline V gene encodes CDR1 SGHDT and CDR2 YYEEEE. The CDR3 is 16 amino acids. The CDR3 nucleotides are TGTGCCAGCAGCCCGGGGGGCAGGGGGCAAGACAATGAGCAGTTCTTC. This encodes CASSPGGRGQDNEQFF.

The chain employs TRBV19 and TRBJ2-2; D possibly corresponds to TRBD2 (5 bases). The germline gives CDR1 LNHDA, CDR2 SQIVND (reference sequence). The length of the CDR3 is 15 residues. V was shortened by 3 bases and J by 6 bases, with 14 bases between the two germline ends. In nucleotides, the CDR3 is TGTGCCAGTAGTATGACCCCGGGATGGGCCGGGGAGCTGTTTTTT. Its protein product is CASSMTPGWAGELFF.

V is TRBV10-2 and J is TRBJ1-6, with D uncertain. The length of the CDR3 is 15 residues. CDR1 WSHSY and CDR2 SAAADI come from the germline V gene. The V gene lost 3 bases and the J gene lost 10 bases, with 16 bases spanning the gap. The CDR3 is CASSDREGIVSPLHF. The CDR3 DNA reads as TGCGCCAGCAGTGATCGGGAGGGTATTGTATCACCCCTCCACTTT.

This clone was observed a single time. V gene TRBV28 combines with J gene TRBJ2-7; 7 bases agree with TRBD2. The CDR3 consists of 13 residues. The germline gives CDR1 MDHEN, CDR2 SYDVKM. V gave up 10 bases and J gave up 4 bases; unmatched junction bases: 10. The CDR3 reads CATSGKGRYEQYF. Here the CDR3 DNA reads TGTGCCACCAGCGGGAAGGGGAGGTACGAGCAGTACTTC.

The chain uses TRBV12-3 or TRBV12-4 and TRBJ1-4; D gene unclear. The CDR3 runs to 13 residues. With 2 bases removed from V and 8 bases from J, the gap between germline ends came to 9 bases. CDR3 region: CASSLMGEEKLFF. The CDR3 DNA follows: TGTGCCAGCAGTTTAATGGGAGAAGAAAAACTGTTTTTT.

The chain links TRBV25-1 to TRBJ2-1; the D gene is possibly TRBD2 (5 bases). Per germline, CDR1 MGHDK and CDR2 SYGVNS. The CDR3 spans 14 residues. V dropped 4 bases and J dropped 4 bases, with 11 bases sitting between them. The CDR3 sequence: CASSVGGGYNEQFF. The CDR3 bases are TGTGCCAGCAGTGTAGGAGGAGGTTACAATGAGCAGTTCTTC.

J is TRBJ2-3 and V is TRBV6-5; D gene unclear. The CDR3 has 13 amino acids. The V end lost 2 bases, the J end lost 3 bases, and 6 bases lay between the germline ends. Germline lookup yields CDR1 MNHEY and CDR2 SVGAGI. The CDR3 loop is CASSYGSTDTQYF. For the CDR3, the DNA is TGTGCCAGCAGTTACGGCTCGACAGATACGCAGTATTTT.

CDR3 DNA: TGTGCCATCAGTGCCGACAGGGGTGCCTACAATGAGCAGTTCTTC. Translating it yields CAISADRGAYNEQFF. The genes are TRBV10-3 and TRBJ2-1, with 8 bases identical to TRBD1. The germline gives CDR1 ENHRY, CDR2 SYGVKD. The CDR3 is made up of 15 amino acids. Trimming at V came to 4 bases and at J to 2 bases, leaving 4 bases not matched to a gene.

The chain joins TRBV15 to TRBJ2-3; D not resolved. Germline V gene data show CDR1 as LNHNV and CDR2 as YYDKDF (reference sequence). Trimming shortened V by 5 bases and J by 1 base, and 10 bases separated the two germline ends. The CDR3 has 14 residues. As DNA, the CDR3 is TGTGCCACCAGCTTCAAGACTCGCACAGATACGCAGTATTTT. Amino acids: CATSFKTRTDTQYF.

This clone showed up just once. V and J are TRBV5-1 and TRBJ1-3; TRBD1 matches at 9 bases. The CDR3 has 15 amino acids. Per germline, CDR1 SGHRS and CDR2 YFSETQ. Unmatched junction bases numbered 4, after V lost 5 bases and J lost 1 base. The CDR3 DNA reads TGCGCCAGCAGGCGGACAGGGGAATCTGGAAACACCATATATTTT. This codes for CASRRTGESGNTIYF.

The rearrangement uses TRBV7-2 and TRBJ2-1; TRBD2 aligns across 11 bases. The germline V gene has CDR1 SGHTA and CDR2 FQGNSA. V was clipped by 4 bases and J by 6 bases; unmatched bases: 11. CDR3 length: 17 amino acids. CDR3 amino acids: CASSSRLAGGPTNEQFF. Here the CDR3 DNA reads TGTGCCAGCAGCTCCCGGCTAGCGGGAGGACCCACCAATGAGCAGTTCTTC.

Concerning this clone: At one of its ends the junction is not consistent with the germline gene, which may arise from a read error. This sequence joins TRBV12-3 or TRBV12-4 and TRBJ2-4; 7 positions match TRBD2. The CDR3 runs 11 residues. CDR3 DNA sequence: TGTGCCAGCAGTGGCCGGGAGGCCCTACTGTTC. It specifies CASSGREALLF.

In DNA form, the CDR3 reads TGTGCCAGCAGCTTGGAAGGGGCGGCTCAGCCCCAGCATTTT. Amino acid sequence: CASSLEGAAQPQHF. This rearrangement joins TRBV5-8 to TRBJ1-5, with a tentative D call TRBD1 (5 bases). Germline V lookup: CDR1 SGHTS, CDR2 YDEGEE. Trimming cost V 0 bases and J 6 bases, with 10 bases left between them. The CDR3 extends over 14 amino acids.

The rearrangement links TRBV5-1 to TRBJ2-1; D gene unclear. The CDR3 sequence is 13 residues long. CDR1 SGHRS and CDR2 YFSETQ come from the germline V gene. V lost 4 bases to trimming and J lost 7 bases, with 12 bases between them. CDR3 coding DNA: TGCGCCAGCAGCCCAATGGCCGGGAATGAGCAGTTCTTC. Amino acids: CASSPMAGNEQFF.